One and the same sample provided the 9 T cell receptor beta chains below, sequenced in a study of T cell responses to AZD1222 COVID-19 vaccine. The protocol was immunoSEQ multiplex PCR, while the TCRdb copy is restricted to in-frame clones and leaves out a portion. The sample lists approximately 200,000 clones; about 89% were seen once. The sequencing here drew on peripheral blood, taken on day 0 of MenACWY control vaccination. These receptor sequences come from an adult in good health.

The CDR3 reads CASSLGGVPNTEAFF. As DNA, the CDR3 is TGCGCCAGCAGCTTGGGTGGGGTTCCGAACACTGAAGCTTTCTTT. The rearrangement joins TRBV5-1 to TRBJ1-1; D unresolved. The CDR3 contains 15 residues. Germline loops: CDR1 SGHRS, CDR2 YFSETQ. The V end was cut by 0 bases, the J end by 1 base, with 10 bases between.

V gene TRBV29-1 combines with J gene TRBJ2-7, with TRBD2 matching 7 bases. The ends lost 5 bases at V and 1 base at J; junction bases unmatched: 5. The CDR3 extends over 13 amino acids. From germline, CDR1 is SQVTM and CDR2 ANQGSEA. CDR3 sequence reads: CSVLGTTSYEQYF. The DNA for the CDR3 is TGCAGCGTTCTTGGGACTACATCCTACGAGCAGTACTTC.

The chain combines TRBV4-2 with TRBJ1-2, with D perhaps matching TRBD1 (6 bases). Germline CDR1 and CDR2: LGHNA and YNFKEQ. CDR3 length: 15 residues. The V gene lost 5 bases and the J gene lost 1 base, with 14 bases spanning the gap. The CDR3: CASSSGQKDNYGYTF. DNA for the CDR3: TGTGCCAGCAGCTCCGGACAGAAAGATAACTATGGCTACACCTTC.

V is TRBV27 and J is TRBJ2-3; the match to TRBD2 covers 8 bases. The CDR3 sequence is 15 residues long. Germline V gene data show CDR1 as MNHEY and CDR2 as SMNVEV (reference sequence). Losses at the gene ends were 5 bases for V and 4 bases for J; bases not matched to a gene: 8. The CDR3 region has the DNA TGTGCCAGCAGTCCCTACGGACTAGCTCCAGATACGCAGTATTTT. Translation gives CASSPYGLAPDTQYF.

CDR3 loop: CASSSLSGVETEAFF. The CDR3 bases are TGTGCCAGCAGTAGTCTCTCAGGGGTAGAGACTGAAGCTTTCTTT. The rearrangement links TRBV6-2 or TRBV6-3 to TRBJ1-1; a possible D gene is TRBD1 (6 bases). This CDR3 spans 15 amino acids. V was cut by 5 bases and J by 5 bases, with 18 bases left in between. Germline CDR1 and CDR2: MNHEY and SVGEGT.

The rearrangement joins TRBV3-1 (or the pseudogene TRBV3-2) to TRBJ2-7; the D is unclear. From germline, CDR1 is LGHDT and CDR2 YNNKEL (reference sequence). V was cut by 0 bases and J by 3 bases, with 9 bases left in between. This CDR3 comprises 14 residues. CDR3 amino acids: CASSQDPPSYEQYF. Here the CDR3 DNA reads TGTGCCAGCAGCCAAGATCCCCCTAGCTACGAGCAGTACTTC.

This chain links TRBV12-5 with TRBJ2-1, with 9 bases that match TRBD2. The CDR3 covers 17 residues. CDR1 is LGHNT and CDR2 is FRNRAP in the germline V gene. J was trimmed by 8 bases and V by 0 bases; bases with no gene match: 11. Here the CDR3 DNA reads TGTGCTAGTGGTTTGGTACTAGGGCGGGAGGGCCCCTATGAGCAGTTCTTC. It encodes CASGLVLGREGPYEQFF.

The chain carries TRBV24-1 and TRBJ1-1, with D unclear. V was pared by 4 bases and J by 6 bases, with 8 bases between. The CDR3 covers 12 residues. Germline CDR1 is KGHDR and CDR2 is SFDVKD. The CDR3 sequence: CATSDEGAEAFF. Written as DNA, the CDR3 is TGTGCCACCAGTGACGAGGGTGCTGAAGCTTTCTTT.

The chain combines TRBV24-1 with TRBJ2-2; 11 nucleotides line up with TRBD1. The V gene's germline CDR1 is KGHDR and CDR2 SFDVKD. V was clipped by 5 bases and J by 5 bases; unmatched bases: 6. The CDR3 covers 16 residues. CDR3 in amino acids: CATSGTGGSSTGELFF. DNA of the CDR3: TGTGCCACCAGTGGGACAGGGGGCTCTTCAACCGGGGAGCTGTTTTTT.